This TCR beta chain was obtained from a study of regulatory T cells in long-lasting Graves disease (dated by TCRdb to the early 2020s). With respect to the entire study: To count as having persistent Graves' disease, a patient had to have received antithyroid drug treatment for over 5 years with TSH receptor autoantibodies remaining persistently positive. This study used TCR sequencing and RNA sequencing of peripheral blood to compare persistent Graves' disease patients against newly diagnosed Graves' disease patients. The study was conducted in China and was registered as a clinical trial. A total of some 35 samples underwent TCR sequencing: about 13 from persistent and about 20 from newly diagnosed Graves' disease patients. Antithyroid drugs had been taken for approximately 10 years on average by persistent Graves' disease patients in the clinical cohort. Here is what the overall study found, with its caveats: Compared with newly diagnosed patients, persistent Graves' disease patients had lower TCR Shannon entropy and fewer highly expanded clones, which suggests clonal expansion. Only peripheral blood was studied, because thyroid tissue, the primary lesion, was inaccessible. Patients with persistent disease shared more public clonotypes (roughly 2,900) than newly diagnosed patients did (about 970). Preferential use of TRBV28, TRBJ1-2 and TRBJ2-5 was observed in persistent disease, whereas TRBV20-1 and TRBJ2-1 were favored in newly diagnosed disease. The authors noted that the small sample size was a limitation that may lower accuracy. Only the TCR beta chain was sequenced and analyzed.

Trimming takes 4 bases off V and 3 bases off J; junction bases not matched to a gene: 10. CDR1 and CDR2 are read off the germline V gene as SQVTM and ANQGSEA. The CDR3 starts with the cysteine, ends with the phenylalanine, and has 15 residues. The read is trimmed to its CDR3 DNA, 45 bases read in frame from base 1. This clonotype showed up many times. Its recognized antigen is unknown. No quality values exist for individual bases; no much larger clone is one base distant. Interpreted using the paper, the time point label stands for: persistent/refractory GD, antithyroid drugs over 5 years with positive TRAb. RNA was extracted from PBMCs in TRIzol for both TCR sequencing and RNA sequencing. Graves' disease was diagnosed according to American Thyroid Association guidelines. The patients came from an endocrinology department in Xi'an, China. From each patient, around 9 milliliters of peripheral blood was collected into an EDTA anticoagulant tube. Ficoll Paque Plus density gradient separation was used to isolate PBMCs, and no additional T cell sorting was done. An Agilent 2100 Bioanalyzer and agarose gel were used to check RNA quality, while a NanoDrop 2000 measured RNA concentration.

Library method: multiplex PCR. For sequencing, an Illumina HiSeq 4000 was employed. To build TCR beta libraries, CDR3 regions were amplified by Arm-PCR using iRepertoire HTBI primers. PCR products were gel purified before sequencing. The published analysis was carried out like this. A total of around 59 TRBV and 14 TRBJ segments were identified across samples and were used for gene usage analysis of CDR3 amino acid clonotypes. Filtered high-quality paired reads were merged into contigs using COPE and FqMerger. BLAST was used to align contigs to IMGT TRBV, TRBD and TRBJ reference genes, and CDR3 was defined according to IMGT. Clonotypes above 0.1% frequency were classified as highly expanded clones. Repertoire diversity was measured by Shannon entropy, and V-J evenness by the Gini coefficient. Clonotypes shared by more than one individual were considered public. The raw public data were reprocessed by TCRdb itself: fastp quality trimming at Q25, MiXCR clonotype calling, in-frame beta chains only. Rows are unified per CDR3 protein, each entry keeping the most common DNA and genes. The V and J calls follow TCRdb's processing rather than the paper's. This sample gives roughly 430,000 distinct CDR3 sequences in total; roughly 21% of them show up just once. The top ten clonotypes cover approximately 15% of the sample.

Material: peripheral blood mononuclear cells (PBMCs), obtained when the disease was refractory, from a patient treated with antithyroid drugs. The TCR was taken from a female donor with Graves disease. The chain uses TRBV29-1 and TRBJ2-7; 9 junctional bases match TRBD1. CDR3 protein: CSVAALGQGHYEQYF. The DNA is TGCAGCGTTGCCGCCCTGGGACAGGGCCACTACGAGCAGTACTTC.